Sequencing of this T cell receptor (beta chain) was carried out in a study of shared clonotypes between healthy human individuals. Findings of the study overall: Sharing across four donors was highest in naive CD4 (approximately 5%) and lowest in memory CD8 (0.4%). Sample collection involved blood only; tissue repertoires are likely different. Larger estimated richness was generally recorded for naive subsets relative to memory subsets.

Naive CD8 cells were CD45RO-negative, positively selected for CCR7, excluding terminally differentiated effector memory CD45RA+ cells. Details on this clone: The antigen is unknown.

Germline values: CDR1 MNHNS, CDR2 SASEGT. The CDR3 length is 15 residues. Trimming cost V 6 bases and J 4 bases, with 17 bases left between them. Authors' processing steps: Filtering was not the same, since immunoSEQ gave junction-only sequences without quality scores. The table came from immunoSEQ multiplex PCR; TCRdb's copy has only in-frame clones and leaves some out. That table supplies the V and J calls and clone size; D and trimming were determined from the DNA. The repertoire holds around 2,000,000 clones, about 95% seen once, with roughly 1.1% in the top ten. The gene calls are TRBV6-1 and TRBJ2-3, with D uncertain. The receptor comes from a man aged 18 to 30 in good health. Sequencing input: naive CD8+ T cells sorted from blood. DNA of the CDR3: TGTGCCAGCAGAAGTTTCGTGGGGTGGGCAGATACGCAGTATTTT. Protein sequence: CASRSFVGWADTQYF.